The table lists the clone carrying this TCR beta chain with a few counts. What it binds is unknown. Next came a second PCR, run for about 7 to 11 cycles, which used a sample-barcoded 5' primer along with a J-beta primer mix. TCRdb itself ran the 5' RACE reads through MiXCR, one entry per CDR3 protein. The table shows about 1.4 million distinct CDR3 sequences, with approximately 60% occurring only once. The data were taken from a study of blood T cells in healthy people across ages. Study-wide results and caveats: Older age coincided with a roughly linear decline in TCR beta diversity per million T cells.

Germline loops: CDR1 MNHEY, CDR2 SMNVEV (reference sequence). CDR3 length: 17 amino acids. J lost 6 bases, V lost 5 bases, and 17 bases had no gene match. Sequences were obtained from blood. This clonotype was sampled from a man younger than 35 in good health. J is TRBJ2-3 and V is TRBV27; TRBD2 aligns across 7 bases. As DNA, the CDR3 is TGTGCCAGCAGTCCCACACCCTGGACTAGTGTTGGGGATACGCAGTATTTT. Translating gives CASSPTPWTSVGDTQYF.